Following are 15 T cell receptor beta chains from one sample sequenced in a study of blood T cells in healthy people across ages. Using a J-beta primer mix together with a sample-barcoded 5' primer, a second PCR was run for roughly 7 to 12 cycles. Using its own MiXCR run on the 5' RACE reads, TCRdb lists one record per CDR3 protein. This sample has around 1,100,000 distinct CDR3 sequences, with 35% to 45% found just once. Sequencing input: blood. These receptors were obtained from a young man in good health.

The rearrangement links TRBV7-2 to TRBJ2-7; D ambiguous. Germline values: CDR1 SGHTA, CDR2 FQGNSA. The ends were cut back, 4 bases at V and 7 bases at J, with 23 bases in the middle. This CDR3 region has 16 residues. CDR3 residues: CASSSPSEFFDNEQYF. In DNA form, the CDR3 reads TGTGCCAGCAGCTCCCCCTCCGAGTTCTTCGACAATGAGCAGTACTTC.

This clonotype was recorded a few times. The J gene is TRBJ1-5, the V gene TRBV20-1; weak D call: TRBD1 (5 bases). Per germline, CDR1 DFQATT and CDR2 SNEGSKA (reference sequence). V lost 3 bases and J lost 4, with 10 bases in between. The CDR3 is 13 residues long. CDR3 residues: CSARGSGNQPQHF. The CDR3 DNA reads as TGCAGTGCTAGGGGCTCAGGGAATCAGCCCCAGCATTTT.

In this sample, this clonotype turned up once. The CDR3 sequence: CASSQDRRGTTYEQYF. The CDR3 nucleotides read TGTGCCAGCAGCCAAGATCGGCGGGGAACAACCTACGAGCAGTACTTC. This rearrangement joins TRBV14 to TRBJ2-7; a possible D gene is TRBD2 (6 bases). V was pared by 0 bases and J by 2 bases, with 14 bases between. Germline V CDR1 and CDR2: SGHDN, FVKESK. The CDR3 spans 16 residues.

This clonotype was observed a few times. The chain recombines TRBV29-1 with TRBJ1-2, with D unresolved. Germline CDR1 and CDR2: SQVTM and ANQGSEA. This CDR3 contains 12 residues. Trimming cost V 6 bases and J 2 bases, with 10 bases left between them. CDR3 nucleotide sequence: TGCAGCGTCCCACATCCAAACTATGGCTACACCTTC. This translates into CSVPHPNYGYTF.

The genes are TRBV5-1 and TRBJ2-1; 10 positions agree with TRBD2. Gene TRBJ2-7 matches the end of the DNA better, so the J call may be wrong. The CDR3 has 15 residues. Germline CDR1 reads SGHRS; CDR2 reads YFSETQ. CDR3 amino acids: CASSLGLAKYNEQYF. For the CDR3, the DNA is TGCGCCAGCAGCCTGGGACTAGCGAAATACAATGAGCAGTACTTC.

This clonotype showed up just a few times. The chain combines TRBV4-1 with TRBJ1-2, with D unclear. This CDR3 is built from 13 residues. Trimming pared 0 bases from V and 4 bases from J, leaving 6 bases between. The germline V gene has CDR1 MGHRA and CDR2 YSYEKL. CDR3 DNA: TGCGCCAGCAGCCAAGAGATACGCTATGGCTACACCTTC. Translated, it gives CASSQEIRYGYTF.

This clonotype has only a few counts. The CDR3 DNA sequence: TGCAGTGCTAGAGTATTTAGGGGGGACTCCTACGAGCAGTACTTC. Translation: CSARVFRGDSYEQYF. V gene TRBV20-1 combines with J gene TRBJ2-7; D may be TRBD1 or TRBD2 (6 bases each). The germline CDR1 and CDR2 sequences are DFQATT and SNEGSKA (reference sequence). V lost 1 base to trimming and J lost 0 bases, with 13 bases between them. The CDR3 runs 15 residues.

This clonotype was seen a few times. This chain joins TRBV7-2 and TRBJ1-2; TRBD1 agrees at 10 bases. After removal of 2 bases from V and 2 bases from J, the junction contained 11 bases not matched to a gene. CDR1 and CDR2 (germline): SGHTA, FQGNSA. The CDR3 sequence is 18 residues long. The CDR3: CASSLWTGGRIRNYGYTF. The CDR3 coding sequence is TGTGCCAGCAGCTTATGGACAGGGGGTCGGATTAGGAACTATGGCTACACCTTC.

For the CDR3, the DNA is TGCGCCAGCAGCCAACAACCGGGACAGGGTTCGGGCGAGCAGTACTTC. As protein: CASSQQPGQGSGEQYF. This chain links TRBV4-3 with TRBJ2-7; 9 bases fit TRBD1. Germline V CDR1 and CDR2: LGHNA, YSLEER. The CDR3 is 16 residues long. V lost 2 bases to trimming and J lost 6 bases; unmatched junction nucleotides: 11.

The chain combines TRBV4-1 with TRBJ1-4; 10 bases match TRBD1. Germline assignment: CDR1 MGHRA and CDR2 YSYEKL. The CDR3 totals 15 residues. V lost 5 bases to trimming and J lost 8 bases; unmatched junction nucleotides: 8. The CDR3 DNA sequence: TGCGCCAGCAGCGGCCCGGGACAGGGGAGGGAAAAACTGTTTTTT. Protein: CASSGPGQGREKLFF.

This clonotype was counted ten times or more. The V call is TRBV7-9, the J call TRBJ2-7, with 9 positions matching TRBD1. Unmatched junction bases numbered 11, after V lost 5 bases and J lost 3 bases. The CDR3 covers 16 residues. The V gene's germline CDR1 is SEHNR and CDR2 FQNEAQ (reference sequence). CDR3 sequence: CASSRKQGAKIYEQYF. The DNA of the CDR3 is TGTGCCAGCAGCCGTAAACAGGGGGCGAAGATCTACGAGCAGTACTTC.

This clonotype was observed a few times. The chain carries TRBV6-5 and TRBJ1-6; D is uncertain. Germline values: CDR1 MNHEY, CDR2 SVGAGI. CDR3 length: 17 residues. The V gene lost 4 bases and the J gene lost 1 base, with 14 bases spanning the gap. CDR3 coding DNA: TGTGCCAGCAGTTCCATGGACGCGCAGTCCTATAATTCACCCCTCCACTTT. Translating it yields CASSSMDAQSYNSPLHF.

The sample holds many counts of this clonotype. The chain carries TRBV3-1 and TRBJ2-7; D might be TRBD1 (6 bases). The V end was cut by 0 bases, the J end by 2 bases, with 17 bases between. This CDR3 is 17 amino acids long. From germline, CDR1 is LGHDT and CDR2 YNNKEL (reference sequence). The CDR3 coding sequence is TGTGCCAGCAGCCAAGATCCCCTACAGGGATCCCCCTACGAGCAGTACTTC. Its translation: CASSQDPLQGSPYEQYF.

This clonotype was detected once. This may be a read error: a much more frequent sequence differs by one nucleotide. This chain links TRBV6-5 with TRBJ2-5; D perhaps matches TRBD2 (6 bases). There are 12 residues in the CDR3. V lost 6 bases and J lost 11, with 16 bases in between. Germline V gene lookup returns CDR1 MNHEY and CDR2 SVGAGI. The CDR3 loop is CASSLRGRGQYF. The CDR3 DNA reads TGTGCCAGCAGCCTGAGGGGTCGGGGGCAGTACTTC.

The J gene is TRBJ1-2, the V gene TRBV20-1, with a tentative D call TRBD1 (6 bases). Germline V gives CDR1 DFQATT, CDR2 SNEGSKA (reference sequence). The V end lost 5 bases, the J end lost 10 bases, and 17 bases lay between the germline ends. The CDR3 runs to 12 residues. CDR3 residues: CSAGTNSHTYTF. CDR3 in DNA: TGCAGTGCTGGGACAAACTCTCATACCTACACCTTC.